Following are 25 T cell receptor beta chains from one sample sequenced in a study of blood T cell repertoires in COVID-19. The repertoire was sequenced with immunoSEQ multiplex PCR; TCRdb's copy has only in-frame clones and lacks some. The sample lists 70,000 to 100,000 clones, about 90% occurring once. Sequenced: peripheral blood. The receptors were sampled from a woman in her seventies with acute or convalescent COVID-19.

The genes are TRBV4-1 and TRBJ2-1; D may be TRBD1 (5 bases). V gave up 5 bases and J gave up 4 bases, with 15 bases separating them. This CDR3 has 15 residues. Germline V gene lookup returns CDR1 MGHRA and CDR2 YSYEKL. CDR3 in DNA: TGCGCCAGCAGCACCGAGGACACCCCATACAATGAGCAGTTCTTC. Protein product: CASSTEDTPYNEQFF.

The rearrangement links TRBV6-5 to TRBJ2-3, with 7 bases lining up with TRBD1. This CDR3 spans 13 amino acids. Germline trimming cut 6 bases from V and 4 bases from J; bases unmatched to any gene: 4. The germline CDR1 and CDR2 sequences are MNHEY and SVGAGI. This chain's CDR3 is CASRKTGSDTQYF. CDR3 nucleotide sequence: TGTGCCAGCAGGAAGACAGGGTCAGATACGCAGTATTTT.

This chain connects TRBV6-5 to TRBJ1-2; D might be TRBD1 (5 bases). Trimming cost V 6 bases and J 7 bases, with 9 bases left between them. Germline CDR1 is MNHEY and CDR2 is SVGAGI. The CDR3 is 11 amino acids. The CDR3 coding sequence is TGTGCCAGCAGCGCAGGGTCTGGCTACACCTTC. This codes for CASSAGSGYTF.

The gene calls are TRBV6-5 and TRBJ1-2; D might be TRBD1 (5 bases). This CDR3 is 14 amino acids long. The germline gives CDR1 MNHEY, CDR2 SVGAGI. Trimming removed 7 bases at V and 6 bases at J, with 18 bases between. The DNA for the CDR3 is TGTGCCAGCACAATCCGGGACCCGGGGGATGGCTACACCTTC. Translating gives CASTIRDPGDGYTF.

The V call is TRBV5-1, the J call TRBJ2-7, with a weak D call TRBD1 (6 bases). The CDR3 has 15 residues. V lost 4 bases and J 3 bases, leaving 17 bases between the germline ends. CDR1 SGHRS and CDR2 YFSETQ come from the germline V gene. The CDR3, as DNA: TGCGCCAGCAGCCCCCAGACAGGAGGATACTACGAGCAGTACTTC. Translated, it gives CASSPQTGGYYEQYF.

The V and J genes are TRBV4-1 and TRBJ2-7; 15 bases fit TRBD2. Germline lookup yields CDR1 MGHRA and CDR2 YSYEKL. The CDR3 extends over 16 amino acids. V shed 5 bases, J shed 0 bases, and the junction held 2 bases outside the gene matches. The CDR3 DNA reads as TGCGCCAGCAGCGGGACTAGCGGGGGGAGCTCCTACGAGCAGTACTTC. It encodes CASSGTSGGSSYEQYF.

This clone has a single count. The J gene is TRBJ1-2, the V gene TRBV29-1; 10 bases fit TRBD1. The ends lost 3 bases at V and 8 bases at J; junction bases unmatched: 6. Germline V gene sequence: CDR1 SQVTM, CDR2 ANQGSEA. The CDR3 contains 13 residues. CDR3 region: CSVEGTGEYGYTF. Written as DNA, the CDR3 is TGCAGCGTTGAGGGGACAGGGGAATACGGCTACACCTTC. The variable domain in full, completed from reference TRBV29-1 and TRBJ1-2, reads SAVISQKPSRDICQRGTSLTIQCQVDSQVTMMFWYRQQPGQSLTLIATANQGSEATYESGFVIDKFPISRPNLTFSTLTVSNMSPEDSSIYLCSVEGTGEYGYTFGSGTRLTVV.

The rearrangement links TRBV28 to TRBJ1-4; TRBD1 might be the D (6 bases). The CDR3 has 17 amino acids. Trimming shortened V by 5 bases and J by 5 bases, and 21 bases separated the two germline ends. Germline lookup yields CDR1 MDHEN and CDR2 SYDVKM. The CDR3: CASSPPLNTGLNEKLFF. In DNA form, the CDR3 reads TGTGCCAGCAGTCCCCCATTAAACACAGGGCTGAATGAAAAACTGTTTTTT. Combining the CDR3 with reference TRBV28 and TRBJ1-4 gives the whole variable domain DVKVTQSSRYLVKRTGEKVFLECVQDMDHENMFWYRQDPGLGLRLIYFSYDVKMKEKGDIPEGYSVSREKKERFSLILESASTNQTSMYLCASSPPLNTGLNEKLFFGSGTQLSVL.

In this sample, this clone turned up a few times. This rearrangement joins TRBV4-1 to TRBJ1-1, with a possible D match to TRBD1 (5 bases). CDR3 size: 14 residues. V shed 1 base and J shed 8 bases, with 14 bases lying between them. Germline V gene sequence: CDR1 MGHRA, CDR2 YSYEKL. CDR3 DNA sequence: TGCGCCAGCAGCCAAGTTTTATTGCAGGGCGAAGCTTTCTTT. Protein: CASSQVLLQGEAFF.

This chain links TRBV9 with TRBJ2-1, with 15 bases fitting TRBD2. CDR1 and CDR2 from the germline V gene are SGDLS and YYNGEE. This CDR3 has 16 residues. V dropped 2 bases and J dropped 9; count of bases not matched to a gene: 6. The CDR3 DNA follows: TGTGCCAGCAGCGTTCGCGGACTAGCGGGAGGGAGTGAGCAGTTCTTC. This gives the protein CASSVRGLAGGSEQFF.

The genes are TRBV18 and TRBJ1-1, with 7 bases aligning to TRBD1. This CDR3 comprises 15 residues. V dropped 5 bases and J dropped 2; count of bases not matched to a gene: 8. Germline V CDR1 and CDR2: KGHSH, LQKENI. In DNA, the CDR3 is TGTGCCAGCTCAAAAGACAGGGCGATCAACACTGAAGCTTTCTTT. As protein: CASSKDRAINTEAFF.

This clone was seen once. The chain is built from TRBV28 and TRBJ2-1; 7 nucleotides match TRBD1. This CDR3 has 17 residues. J gave up 2 bases and V 5 bases, and 12 bases lay outside the gene matches. Germline CDR1 MDHEN, CDR2 SYDVKM. Here the CDR3 reads CASSPQAGGTPYNEQFF. The CDR3 DNA is TGTGCCAGCAGTCCCCAGGCAGGGGGAACCCCCTACAATGAGCAGTTCTTC. Looking up the rest from reference TRBV28 and TRBJ2-1 gives the full variable domain: DVKVTQSSRYLVKRTGEKVFLECVQDMDHENMFWYRQDPGLGLRLIYFSYDVKMKEKGDIPEGYSVSREKKERFSLILESASTNQTSMYLCASSPQAGGTPYNEQFFGPGTRLTVL.

This chain uses TRBV10-3 with TRBJ2-2; D may be TRBD2 (6 bases). The germline V gene has CDR1 ENHRY and CDR2 SYGVKD. The CDR3 covers 14 residues. The ends were cut back, 7 bases at V and 3 bases at J, with 12 bases in the middle. The DNA for the CDR3 is TGTGCCATCACCCGGGGAGGCGACACCGGGGAGCTGTTTTTT. Residues: CAITRGGDTGELFF.

This clone has only a few counts. CDR3 DNA: TGCGCCAGCAGCCAAGAGGGACAGGTAGATCAGCCCCAGCATTTT. As protein: CASSQEGQVDQPQHF. The V call is TRBV4-1, the J call TRBJ1-5; 8 bases agree with TRBD1. This CDR3 has 15 amino acids. V trimming: 0 bases; J trimming: 5 bases; junction bases outside the gene matches: 3. Germline CDR1 reads MGHRA; CDR2 reads YSYEKL.

The chain employs TRBV18 and TRBJ2-2; D is perhaps TRBD1 (5 bases). V dropped 5 bases and J dropped 1 base, with 14 bases sitting between them. Germline values: CDR1 KGHSH, CDR2 LQKENI. The CDR3 has 16 amino acids. The DNA of the CDR3 is TGTGCCAGCTCATTGATGGCAGGGAAGAACACCGGGGAGCTGTTTTTT. Encoded protein: CASSLMAGKNTGELFF.

This sequence joins TRBV9 and TRBJ2-3, with D maybe TRBD2 (6 bases). The CDR3 runs 15 residues. Deletions cut 0 bases from V and 1 base from J, with 9 bases between. CDR1 is SGDLS and CDR2 is YYNGEE in the germline V gene. The CDR3 sequence: CASSVDGSGTDTQYF. In nucleotides, the CDR3 is TGTGCCAGCAGCGTAGACGGGAGTGGCACAGATACGCAGTATTTT.

This sequence joins TRBV21-1 and TRBJ2-3; the table's D gene call, TRBD1, was not cross checked with the DNA. TRBV21-1 is marked as a pseudogene. There are 13 residues in the CDR3. The CDR3 here is CASKGDSTDTQYF. The CDR3 nucleotides read TGTGCCAGCAAGGGGGATAGCACAGATACGCAGTATTTT.

This rearrangement joins TRBV28 to TRBJ2-7, with 10 positions matching TRBD1. This CDR3 contains 17 residues. Unmatched junction bases numbered 9, after V lost 3 bases and J lost 1 base. In germline, CDR1 is MDHEN, CDR2 SYDVKM. This chain's CDR3 is CASSFPGQGELSYEQYF. CDR3 coding DNA: TGTGCCAGCAGTTTTCCTGGACAGGGGGAGTTATCCTACGAGCAGTACTTC.

This chain uses TRBV9 with TRBJ2-1; TRBD2 matches at 8 bases. CDR1 is SGDLS and CDR2 is YYNGEE in the germline V gene. The ends lost 4 bases at V and 5 bases at J; junction bases unmatched: 5. This CDR3 has 14 amino acids. The DNA of the CDR3 is TGTGCCAGCAGCCGGGGGACTAGAGACAATGAGCAGTTCTTC. Protein: CASSRGTRDNEQFF. Complete variable domain (other parts from reference TRBV9 and TRBJ2-1): DSGVTQTPKHLITATGQRVTLRCSPRSGDLSVYWYQQSLDQGLQFLIQYYNGEERAKGNILERFSAQQFPDLHSELNLSSLELGDSALYFCASSRGTRDNEQFFGPGTRLTVL.

J is TRBJ1-1 and V is TRBV14, with D perhaps TRBD1 (6 bases). The CDR3 loop spans 14 amino acids. The V end was cut by 3 bases, the J end by 3 bases, with 11 bases between. Germline loops: CDR1 SGHDN, CDR2 FVKESK. This CDR3 reads CASSHIQGYTEAFF. For the CDR3, the DNA is TGTGCCAGCAGCCATATACAGGGTTACACTGAAGCTTTCTTT. The whole variable domain, filled in from reference TRBV14 and TRBJ1-1, reads EAGVTQFPSHSVIEKGQTVTLRCDPISGHDNLYWYRRVMGKEIKFLLHFVKESKQDESGMPNNRFLAERTGGTYSTLKVQPAELEDSGVYFCASSHIQGYTEAFFGQGTRLTVV.

The chain is built from TRBV5-1 and TRBJ1-1, with TRBD1 as a possible D gene (6 bases). Trimming shortened V by 4 bases and J by 4 bases, and 11 bases separated the two germline ends. The length of the CDR3 is 13 residues. Germline values: CDR1 SGHRS, CDR2 YFSETQ. The DNA of the CDR3 is TGCGCCAGCAGCCGTCAGGGGCCCACTGAAGCTTTCTTT. Its translation is CASSRQGPTEAFF.

The chain is built from TRBV15 and TRBJ2-5; TRBD2 agrees at 11 bases. Trimming cost V 2 bases and J 5 bases; bases outside gene matches: 4. The CDR3 is made up of 15 amino acids. Germline assignment: CDR1 LNHNV and CDR2 YYDKDF (reference sequence). The CDR3 DNA is TGTGCCACCAGCAGAATAGCGGGAGGGCCGGAGACCCAGTACTTC. This sequence encodes CATSRIAGGPETQYF.

The chain is built from TRBV25-1 and TRBJ1-1; 8 nucleotides line up with TRBD1. Germline lookup yields CDR1 MGHDK and CDR2 SYGVNS. With 8 bases clipped from V and 4 bases from J, the junction kept 12 bases outside the gene matches. The CDR3 has 15 residues. CDR3 sequence: CASGRGRGQGTEAFF. In nucleotides, the CDR3 is TGTGCCAGCGGAAGGGGCAGGGGGCAGGGCACTGAAGCTTTCTTT.

Only one count was recorded for this clone. The chain links TRBV5-5 to TRBJ2-7; 11 bases are a match to TRBD1. CDR3 length: 15 residues. Germline V gene lookup returns CDR1 SGHKS and CDR2 YYEKEE (reference sequence). The J segment lost 4 bases and the V segment lost 4 bases, leaving 7 bases of the junction unmatched. Here the CDR3 reads CASSPRTGGLYEQYF. CDR3 nucleotide sequence: TGTGCCAGCAGCCCGAGGACAGGGGGCTTATACGAGCAGTACTTC.

V usage is TRBV4-1 and J usage is TRBJ2-5, with TRBD2 matching over 12 bases. V was pared by 5 bases and J by 3 bases, with 4 bases of the junction left unmatched. Looked up from germline, CDR1 is MGHRA and CDR2 is YSYEKL. This CDR3 spans 15 amino acids. The chain's CDR3 is CASSITSGGKETQYF. As DNA, the CDR3 is TGCGCCAGCAGCATAACTAGCGGGGGGAAAGAGACCCAGTACTTC.